This T cell receptor beta chain emerged from a study of T cells in Graves' hyperthyroidism and ophthalmopathy. Amplified TCR beta CDR3 regions derived from RNA transcripts. The primer set for the first-round RT-PCR of the TCR CDR3 was HTBI. TCRdb called the multiplex PCR reads again in MiXCR, with one record for every CDR3 protein. The profile shows a few hundred thousand distinct CDR3 sequences, about 43% of them singletons. CDR1 MNHNY and CDR2 SVGAGI come from the germline V gene (reference sequence). There are 14 residues in the CDR3. Trimming at V came to 6 bases and at J to 10 bases, leaving 9 bases not matched to a gene.

This sequence originates from a woman under 30 with Graves' hyperthyroidism. The chain uses TRBV6-6 and TRBJ1-6, with TRBD1 matching 7 bases. Input material: peripheral blood or thyroid tissue (not recorded which). The CDR3, as DNA: TGTGCCAGCAGGGGAACAGGGGAGGACTCACCCCTCCACTTT. This translates into CASRGTGEDSPLHF.